The sequence of this T cell receptor beta chain was determined in a study of OX40 agonist ivuxolimab in advanced cancers. A word on this clone: Its specificity is unknown.

Sampling times: baseline, cycle 4 day 1, cycle 7 day 1. In germline, CDR1 is MDHEN, CDR2 SYDVKM. The CDR3 has 14 residues. Assay: immunoSEQ multiplex PCR; the TCRdb copy retains only in-frame clones and omits some. The sample includes some 60,000 clones, approximately 84% of them seen just once. Study-wide results and limits: The authors also found low normalized T-cell clonal expansion in some nonresponders. The study found that CD8+ T cells averaged more expanded clones than CD4+. In the 0.1-3.0 mg/kg groups, partial responders showed among the lowest expansion.

The chain is built from TRBV28 and TRBJ2-5, with D possibly being TRBD2 (7 bases). The DNA end lines up better with TRBJ2-7; the J call may be wrong. The origin of this receptor is an adult with an advanced solid tumor such as melanoma, head and neck, liver or kidney cancer. Sequenced material: CD4+ or CD8+ T cells sorted from blood, taken in a trial of the OX40 agonist ivuxolimab. The CDR3 spells CASRERGGRSEQYF. The CDR3 region has the DNA TGTGCCAGCAGGGAGAGGGGGGGCAGGTCCGAGCAGTACTTC.